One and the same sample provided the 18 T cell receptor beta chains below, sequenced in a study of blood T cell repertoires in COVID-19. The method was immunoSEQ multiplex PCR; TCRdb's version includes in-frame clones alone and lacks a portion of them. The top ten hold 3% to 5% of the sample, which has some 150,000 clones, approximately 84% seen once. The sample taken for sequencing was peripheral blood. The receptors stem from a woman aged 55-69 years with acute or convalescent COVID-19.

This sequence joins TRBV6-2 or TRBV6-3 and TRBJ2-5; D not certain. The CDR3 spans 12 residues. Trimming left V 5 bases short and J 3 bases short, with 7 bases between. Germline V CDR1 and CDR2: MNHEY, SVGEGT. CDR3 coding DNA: TGTGCCAGCAGTAACTTAGAAGAGACCCAGTACTTC. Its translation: CASSNLEETQYF.

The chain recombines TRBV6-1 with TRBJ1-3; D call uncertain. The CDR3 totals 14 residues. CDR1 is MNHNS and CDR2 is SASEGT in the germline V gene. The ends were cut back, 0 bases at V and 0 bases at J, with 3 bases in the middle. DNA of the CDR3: TGTGCCAGCAGTGAAGCGAGCTCTGGAAACACCATATATTTT. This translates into CASSEASSGNTIYF.

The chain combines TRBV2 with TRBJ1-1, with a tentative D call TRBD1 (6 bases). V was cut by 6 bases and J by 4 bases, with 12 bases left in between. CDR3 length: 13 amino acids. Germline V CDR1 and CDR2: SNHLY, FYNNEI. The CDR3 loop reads CASRNTGFTEAFF. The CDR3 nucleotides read TGTGCCAGCAGAAACACAGGGTTCACTGAAGCTTTCTTT.

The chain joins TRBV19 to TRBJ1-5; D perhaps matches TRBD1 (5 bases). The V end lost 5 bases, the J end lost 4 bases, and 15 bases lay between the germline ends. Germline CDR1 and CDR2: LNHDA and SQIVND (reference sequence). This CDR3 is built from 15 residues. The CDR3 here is CASSPGDFRNQPQHF. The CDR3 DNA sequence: TGTGCCAGTAGTCCGGGGGACTTCAGGAATCAGCCCCAGCATTTT.

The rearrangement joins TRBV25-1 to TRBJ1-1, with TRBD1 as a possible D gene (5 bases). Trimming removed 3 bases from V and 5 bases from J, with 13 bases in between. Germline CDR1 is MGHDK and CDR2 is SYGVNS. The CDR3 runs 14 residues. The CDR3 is CASSDPVRGTEAFF. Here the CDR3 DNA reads TGTGCCAGCAGTGACCCTGTACGGGGGACTGAAGCTTTCTTT.

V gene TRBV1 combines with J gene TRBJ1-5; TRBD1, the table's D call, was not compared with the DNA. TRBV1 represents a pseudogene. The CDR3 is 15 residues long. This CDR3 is CTSSAPGQPNQPQHF. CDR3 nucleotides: TGCACCAGCAGCGCGCCGGGACAGCCCAATCAGCCCCAGCATTTT.

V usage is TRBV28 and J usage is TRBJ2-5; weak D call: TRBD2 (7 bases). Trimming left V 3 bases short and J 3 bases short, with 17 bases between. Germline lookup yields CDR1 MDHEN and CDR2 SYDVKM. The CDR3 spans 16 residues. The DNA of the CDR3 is TGTGCCAGCAGTTTCTGGGGGGGGGCTACTAAAGAGACCCAGTACTTC. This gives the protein CASSFWGGATKETQYF.

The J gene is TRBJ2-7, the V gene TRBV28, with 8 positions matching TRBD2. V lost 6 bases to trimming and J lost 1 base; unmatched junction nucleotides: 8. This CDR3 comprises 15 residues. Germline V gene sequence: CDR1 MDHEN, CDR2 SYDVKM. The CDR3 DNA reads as TGTGCCAGCAGGGCCTCCGGGACTAGTTCCTACGAGCAGTACTTC. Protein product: CASRASGTSSYEQYF. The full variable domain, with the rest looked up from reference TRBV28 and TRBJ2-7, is DVKVTQSSRYLVKRTGEKVFLECVQDMDHENMFWYRQDPGLGLRLIYFSYDVKMKEKGDIPEGYSVSREKKERFSLILESASTNQTSMYLCASRASGTSSYEQYFGPGTRLTVT.

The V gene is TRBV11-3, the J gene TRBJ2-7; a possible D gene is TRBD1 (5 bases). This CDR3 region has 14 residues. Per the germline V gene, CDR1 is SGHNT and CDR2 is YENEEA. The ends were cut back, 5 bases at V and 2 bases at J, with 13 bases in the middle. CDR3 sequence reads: CASSHNRPAYEQYF. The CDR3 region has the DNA TGTGCCAGCAGCCACAACAGGCCCGCCTACGAGCAGTACTTC.

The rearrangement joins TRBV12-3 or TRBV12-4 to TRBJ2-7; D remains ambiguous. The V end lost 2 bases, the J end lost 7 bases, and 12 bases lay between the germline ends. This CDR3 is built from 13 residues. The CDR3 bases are TGTGCCAGCAGTTTATTCCTAGTACAAGAGCAGTACTTC. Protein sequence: CASSLFLVQEQYF.

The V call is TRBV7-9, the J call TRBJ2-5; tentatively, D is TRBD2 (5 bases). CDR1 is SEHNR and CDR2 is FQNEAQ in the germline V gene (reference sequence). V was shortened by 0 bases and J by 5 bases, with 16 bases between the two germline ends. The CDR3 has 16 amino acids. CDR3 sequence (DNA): TGTGCCAGCAGCTTAGCGCTTACGGGGTTTGGGGAGACCCAGTACTTC. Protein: CASSLALTGFGETQYF.

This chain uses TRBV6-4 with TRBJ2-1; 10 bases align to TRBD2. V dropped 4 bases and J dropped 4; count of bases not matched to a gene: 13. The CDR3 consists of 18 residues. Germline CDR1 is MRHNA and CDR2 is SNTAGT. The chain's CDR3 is CASSGALTTSGQYNEQFF. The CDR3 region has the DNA TGTGCCAGCAGTGGGGCGCTTACGACTAGCGGGCAATACAATGAGCAGTTCTTC.

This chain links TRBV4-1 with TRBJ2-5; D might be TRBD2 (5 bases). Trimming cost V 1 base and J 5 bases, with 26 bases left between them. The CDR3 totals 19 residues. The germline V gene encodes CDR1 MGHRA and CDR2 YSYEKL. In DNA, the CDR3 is TGCGCCAGCAGCCAAGGGCGGTTAAACGGGCTAGCAGCGTGGGAGACCCAGTACTTC. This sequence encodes CASSQGRLNGLAAWETQYF.

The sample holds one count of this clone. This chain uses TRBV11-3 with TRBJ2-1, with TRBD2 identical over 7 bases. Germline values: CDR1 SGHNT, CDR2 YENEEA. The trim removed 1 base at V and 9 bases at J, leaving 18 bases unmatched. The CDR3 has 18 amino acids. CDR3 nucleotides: TGTGCCAGCAGCTTAGGATATCGGGGCGGGGGACTACAAGGTGAGCAGTTCTTC. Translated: CASSLGYRGGGLQGEQFF.

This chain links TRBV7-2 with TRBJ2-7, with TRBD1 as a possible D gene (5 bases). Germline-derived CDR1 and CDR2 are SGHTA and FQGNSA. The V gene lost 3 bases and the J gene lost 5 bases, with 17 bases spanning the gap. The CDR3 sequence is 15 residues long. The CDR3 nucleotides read TGTGCCAGCAGCTTTCGGACCGGAACAGGCCACGAGCAGTACTTC. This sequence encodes CASSFRTGTGHEQYF.

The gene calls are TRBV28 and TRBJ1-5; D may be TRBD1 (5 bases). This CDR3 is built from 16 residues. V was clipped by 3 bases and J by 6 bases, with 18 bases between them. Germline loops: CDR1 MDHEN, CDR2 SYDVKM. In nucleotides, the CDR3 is TGTGCCAGCAGTTTTTGGCAGGGAACGGTCAGTCAGCCCCAGCATTTT. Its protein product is CASSFWQGTVSQPQHF.

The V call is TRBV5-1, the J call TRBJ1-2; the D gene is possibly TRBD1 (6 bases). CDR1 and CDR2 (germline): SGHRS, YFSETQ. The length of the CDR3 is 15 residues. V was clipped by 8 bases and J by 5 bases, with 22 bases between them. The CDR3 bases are TGCGCCAGTAATGTTGTAACAGGGAGCATTTATGGCTACACCTTC. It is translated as CASNVVTGSIYGYTF.

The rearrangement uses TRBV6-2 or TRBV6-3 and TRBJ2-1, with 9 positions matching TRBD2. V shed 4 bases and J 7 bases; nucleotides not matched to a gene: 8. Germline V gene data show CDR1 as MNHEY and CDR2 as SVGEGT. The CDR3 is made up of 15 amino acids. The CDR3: CASSLLAGVGNEQFF. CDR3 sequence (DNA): TGTGCCAGCAGTTTGTTAGCGGGAGTGGGGAATGAGCAGTTCTTC.